The rows below give T cell receptor beta chains drawn from one sample of a study of shared clonotypes between healthy human individuals. Produced via immunoSEQ multiplex PCR; TCRdb's table is partial and in-frame only. The sample comprises some 2.4 million clones, 90% to 95% of which are singletons, and 0.35% to 0.45% rests with the top ten. The sample taken for sequencing was naive CD4+ T cells from PBMCs. Receptors originate from a man between 18 and 29 years old in good health. Some clones in this sample may be carry-over from other donors' samples. Each CDR3 is given with its conserved first and last residue. The order of the fields is clone size, J gene, V gene, D gene, CDR3 protein, CDR3 DNA. D genes are given only for firm matches. Size is stated for part of the rows, as once, few or many counts, or as a class when the clone is expanded.

>NA|TRBJ1-1|TRBV5-1|TRBD1
CASSSDRMNTEAFF
TGCGCCAGCAGCTCGGACAGGATGAACACTGAAGCTTTCTTT
>NA|TRBJ1-5|TRBV7-6|NA
CASSLEFNQPQHF
TGTGCCAGCAGCCTAGAATTTAATCAGCCCCAGCATTTT
>few|TRBJ1-1|TRBV6-1|NA
CASSDRTDGTEAFF
TGTGCCAGCAGTGACCGGACGGACGGCACTGAAGCTTTCTTT
>NA|TRBJ1-2|TRBV6-1|NA
CASSELGQTYGYTF
TGTGCCAGCAGTGAACTTGGGCAGACCTATGGCTACACCTTC
>NA|TRBJ2-3|TRBV28|TRBD2
CASSGTSGGADTQYF
TGTGCCAGCAGTGGGACTAGCGGGGGGGCGGATACGCAGTATTTT
>NA|TRBJ2-5|TRBV15|TRBD1
CATGVPVAGGEETQYF
TGTGCCACCGGCGTCCCAGTTGCAGGGGGCGAGGAGACCCAGTACTTC
>NA|TRBJ2-3|TRBV9|NA
CASSVNHPGDTQYF
TGTGCCAGCAGCGTAAATCATCCCGGGGATACGCAGTATTTT
>NA|TRBJ1-4|TRBV28|NA
CASRRLGATNEKLFF
TGTGCCAGCAGACGCCTGGGGGCAACTAATGAAAAACTGTTTTTT
>NA|TRBJ2-6|TRBV19|TRBD2
CASSKIAGGTSGANVLTF
TGTGCCAGTAGTAAAATTGCGGGGGGAACCTCTGGGGCCAACGTCCTGACTTTC
>NA|TRBJ2-3|TRBV6-1|TRBD1
CASSLRDRGTDTQYF
TGTGCCAGCAGTCTCCGGGACAGGGGCACAGATACGCAGTATTTT
>NA|TRBJ2-3|TRBV5-1|TRBD1
CASSWGRGLGADTQYF
TGCGCCAGCAGCTGGGGAAGGGGGCTTGGTGCAGATACGCAGTATTTT
>NA|TRBJ1-1|TRBV27|NA
CASSFQWDTGNTEAFF
TGTGCCAGCAGTTTTCAGTGGGATACTGGGAACACTGAAGCTTTCTTT